This TCR beta chain was documented in a study of blood T cells in healthy people across ages. Study conclusions and caveats: The study found more naive CD4+ cells and higher diversity in long-lived than aged donors.

Sample-barcoded 5' priming and a J-beta primer mix drove a second PCR of about 7 to 11 cycles. TCRdb redid the calling of the 5' RACE reads with MiXCR, one entry per CDR3 protein. The sample records 650,000 to 800,000 distinct CDR3 sequences, under 55% being singletons. The length of the CDR3 is 15 residues. Germline V gene data show CDR1 as SGDLS and CDR2 as YYNGEE. The V and J ends lost 0 bases and 3 bases, in that order; junction bases with no gene match: 4. This clonotype was counted between two and nine times. Its antigen remains unknown. The authors extracted at least 6 micrograms of total RNA per sample.

The sample comprised blood. The chain couples TRBV9 to TRBJ2-3; 7 bases match TRBD2. The receptor's source is a man aged 55 to 70 in good health. The CDR3 is CASSVAPLATDTQYF. The CDR3 DNA reads as TGTGCCAGCAGCGTAGCTCCACTAGCGACAGATACGCAGTATTTT.